The present T cell receptor beta chain was sequenced within a study of spatial heterogeneity in lung cancer. Time point here: sample taken at primary tumor resection. Unsorted whole RNA of tumor, nontumor lung or frozen PBMC was sequenced. This CDR3 has 13 amino acids. Germline V CDR1 and CDR2: MNHEY, SMNVEV (reference sequence). V shed 7 bases and J 4 bases; nucleotides not matched to a gene: 4. Study findings and constraints: TCRs found ubiquitously expanded in tumor appeared in blood more at resection than at follow-up.

MiXCR, run by TCRdb on the 5' RACE reads, gives a single entry per CDR3 protein. The sample contains about 52,000 distinct CDR3 sequences, around 7% of which appear only once. Ten or more counts support this clonotype. Antigen specificity is unknown. The gene calls are TRBV27 and TRBJ1-5; 7 nucleotides agree with TRBD1. The clonotype originates from a female donor with early-stage non-small cell lung cancer. This specimen consisted of PBMCs, obtained at surgery. CDR3 sequence reads: CASKQGRNQPQHF. The CDR3 DNA follows: TGTGCCAGCAAACAGGGGAGGAATCAGCCCCAGCATTTT.